This entry lists 19 T cell receptor beta chains sequenced from one sample in a study of shared clonotypes between healthy human individuals (dated by TCRdb to 2018 to 2021). Library preparation was by the immunoSEQ multiplex PCR assay. Entries here come from immuneACCESS through TCRdb and include only in-frame sequences with V and J called. Some clones fail to appear in such tables; in the studies checked, an unresolved V gene covers under half of the shortfall, and the cause of the remainder is unknown. The sample table shows about 650,000 clones, and around 95% are seen once. The ten largest clones capture 0.11% of the sample. CD8 naive samples consisted of CD45RO-negative cells that were positively selected for CCR7, yielding a CD45RA+CCR7+ population without TemRA cells. The specimen was naive CD8+ T cells sorted from blood. This specimen's cell subset or site label, per the study, means: CD45RA+CCR7+. The source of these receptors is a woman in her twenties or thirties in good health.

This clone turned up a few times. This chain links TRBV19 with TRBJ2-7, with no clear D. V was trimmed by 7 bases and J by 3 bases, leaving 10 bases between them. CDR3 length: 12 residues. Germline V gene lookup returns CDR1 LNHDA and CDR2 SQIVND (reference sequence). The CDR3: CASTDKDYEQYF. DNA for the CDR3: TGTGCCAGTACCGACAAGGACTACGAGCAGTACTTC.

Remarks on this clone: The same CDR3 is also encoded by other DNA sequences in this sample. This sequence joins TRBV28 and TRBJ2-1; TRBD2 agrees at 11 bases. Germline values: CDR1 MDHEN, CDR2 SYDVKM. This CDR3 is built from 16 residues. The V gene end was trimmed by 2 bases and the J gene end by 3 bases; junction bases not matched to a gene: 3. CDR3 in DNA: TGTGCCAGCAGTTTACCAGGACTAGCGGGCTACAATGAGCAGTTCTTC. This codes for CASSLPGLAGYNEQFF.

This sequence joins TRBV5-8 and TRBJ1-1; no clear D. V was pared by 0 bases and J by 6 bases, with 6 bases between. The CDR3 is 12 residues long. The V gene's germline CDR1 is SGHTS and CDR2 YDEGEE. The CDR3 DNA reads as TGTGCCAGCAGCTTGGATTTCTCTGAAGCTTTCTTT. Protein: CASSLDFSEAFF.

The chain uses TRBV11-2 and TRBJ2-7; 7 bases match TRBD1. The CDR3 loop spans 13 amino acids. The V gene's germline CDR1 is SGHAT and CDR2 FQNNGV. V shed 7 bases and J 2 bases; nucleotides not matched to a gene: 5. The CDR3 loop is CASNRGYTYEQYF. CDR3 coding DNA: TGTGCCAGCAACAGGGGATATACCTACGAGCAGTACTTC.

The V and J genes are TRBV10-2 and TRBJ2-5; no definite D call. The closer fit of TRBJ2-7 to the DNA end suggests the J call may be wrong. The CDR3 runs to 15 residues. CDR1 and CDR2 from the germline V gene are WSHSY and SAAADI. The CDR3 DNA is TGCGCCAGCAGTGACCACCAGACCCGATTCGGCGAGCAGTACTTC. Translated, it gives CASSDHQTRFGEQYF.

V usage is TRBV4-1 and J usage is TRBJ1-1; 7 bases map to TRBD1. CDR1 and CDR2 from the germline V gene are MGHRA and YSYEKL. V lost 0 bases and J lost 6; bases outside the gene matches: 7. There are 15 residues in the CDR3. The CDR3 reads CASSQDRRQGAEAFF. The CDR3 DNA sequence: TGCGCCAGCAGCCAAGATAGGAGGCAGGGGGCTGAAGCTTTCTTT.

The count of this clone is one. The V gene is TRBV28, the J gene TRBJ2-5; the match to TRBD2 covers 8 bases. The end of the DNA aligns better with TRBJ2-7, so the J call may be wrong. The CDR3 has 14 residues. Germline lookup yields CDR1 MDHEN and CDR2 SYDVKM. The CDR3 here is CATGTGGRAYEQYF. CDR3 nucleotide sequence: TGTGCCACGGGGACGGGGGGGCGTGCCTACGAGCAGTACTTC.

The chain recombines TRBV5-1 with TRBJ2-1, with D possibly being TRBD1 (6 bases). Germline V gene lookup returns CDR1 SGHRS and CDR2 YFSETQ. Trimming pared 2 bases from V and 0 bases from J, leaving 12 bases between. The CDR3 is made up of 16 amino acids. CDR3 in amino acids: CASSFLDRSSYNEQFF. The DNA of the CDR3 is TGCGCCAGCAGCTTTCTCGACAGGAGCTCCTACAATGAGCAGTTCTTC.

V usage is TRBV11-3 and J usage is TRBJ2-7; TRBD2 matches at 11 bases. The CDR3 loop spans 17 amino acids. V was clipped by 5 bases and J by 6 bases; unmatched bases: 15. Germline-derived CDR1 and CDR2 are SGHNT and YENEEA. CDR3 protein: CASSPGGLAGGPSEQYF. In nucleotides, the CDR3 is TGTGCCAGCAGCCCCGGGGGATTAGCGGGAGGGCCCAGCGAGCAGTACTTC.

The chain has TRBV27 and TRBJ2-2, with D unresolved. V was pared by 3 bases and J by 6 bases, with 5 bases between. Germline assignment: CDR1 MNHEY and CDR2 SMNVEV (reference sequence). The CDR3 runs 12 residues. The CDR3 sequence: CASSFRPGELFF. Written as DNA, the CDR3 is TGTGCCAGCAGTTTCCGACCCGGGGAGCTGTTTTTT.

The J gene is TRBJ2-7, the V gene TRBV28; D perhaps matches TRBD1 (7 bases). Trimming shortened V by 3 bases and J by 5 bases, and 17 bases separated the two germline ends. There are 15 residues in the CDR3. CDR1 MDHEN and CDR2 SYDVKM come from the germline V gene. For the CDR3, the DNA is TGTGCCAGCAGTTTGAGTCAGGGGGGACCCCACGAGCAGTACTTC. Translating it yields CASSLSQGGPHEQYF.

This clone showed up just a few times. The chain combines TRBV7-6 with TRBJ1-4; 7 bases are shared with TRBD1. From germline, CDR1 is SGHVS and CDR2 FNYEAQ. This CDR3 spans 15 amino acids. The V segment lost 4 bases and the J segment 8 bases; nucleotides outside the gene matches: 10. The CDR3 region is CASSSSDRKGEKLFF. The CDR3 bases are TGTGCCAGCAGCTCCTCGGACAGGAAAGGAGAAAAACTGTTTTTT. The variable domain in full, completed from reference TRBV7-6 and TRBJ1-4, reads GAGVSQSPRYKVTKRGQDVALRCDPISGHVSLYWYRQALGQGPEFLTYFNYEAQQDKSGLPNDRFSAERPEGSISTLTIQRTEQRDSAMYRCASSSSDRKGEKLFFGSGTQLSVL.

The chain joins TRBV27 to TRBJ2-2, with 9 bases matching TRBD1. With V trimmed by 3 bases and J by 3 bases, 2 bases remained unmatched. The V gene's germline CDR1 is MNHEY and CDR2 SMNVEV (reference sequence). The CDR3 consists of 15 residues. The CDR3 DNA reads as TGTGCCAGCAGTTTCGGGACAGGGCACACCGGGGAGCTGTTTTTT. Translation: CASSFGTGHTGELFF.

This clone was detected once. J is TRBJ1-2 and V is TRBV7-8, with D tentatively TRBD1 (5 bases). From germline, CDR1 is SGHVS and CDR2 FQNEAQ. CDR3 size: 14 residues. The V end lost 1 base, the J end lost 8 bases, and 14 bases lay between the germline ends. The CDR3 DNA reads TGTGCCAGCAGCTTAGACTCAGGGTTTTGGGGCTACACCTTC. Translation: CASSLDSGFWGYTF.

The V gene is TRBV28, the J gene TRBJ2-1; 9 bases are a match to TRBD2. Germline V gene sequence: CDR1 MDHEN, CDR2 SYDVKM. The trim removed 2 bases at V and 5 bases at J, leaving 7 bases unmatched. CDR3 length: 16 amino acids. The CDR3 DNA is TGTGCCAGCAGTTTAAGGGCGGGAGGGCCCAACAATGAGCAGTTCTTC. Translated, it gives CASSLRAGGPNNEQFF.

The rearrangement links TRBV7-9 to TRBJ2-7; D is ambiguous. Trimming stripped 5 bases from V and 4 bases from J, with 6 bases between. This CDR3 has 11 residues. The germline CDR1 and CDR2 sequences are SEHNR and FQNEAQ (reference sequence). CDR3 in amino acids: CASSTTYEQYF. The CDR3 coding sequence is TGTGCCAGCAGCACCACTTACGAGCAGTACTTC.

The table lists this clone with a count of one. The CDR3 here is CASSLSPGPTGELFF. The CDR3 DNA sequence: TGTGCCAGCAGCTTGTCCCCAGGGCCCACCGGGGAGCTGTTTTTT. The chain combines TRBV5-6 with TRBJ2-2, with D possibly being TRBD1 (5 bases). Germline assignment: CDR1 SGHDT and CDR2 YYEEEE. The V end was cut by 1 base, the J end by 4 bases, with 11 bases between. The CDR3 sequence is 15 residues long.

This chain joins TRBV27 and TRBJ2-7; TRBD2 is a possible D gene (5 bases). Trimming removed 5 bases from V and 4 bases from J, with 12 bases in between. CDR3 length equals 13 residues. CDR1 MNHEY and CDR2 SMNVEV come from the germline V gene (reference sequence). This CDR3 is CASSRLNSYEQYF. The CDR3 DNA sequence: TGTGCCAGCAGTCGACTAAATTCTTACGAGCAGTACTTC.

This clone was counted between two and nine times. This chain connects TRBV5-4 to TRBJ2-3; D is unresolved. CDR1 is SGHNT, CDR2 YYREEE, per germline (reference sequence). Trimming cost V 4 bases and J 0 bases, with 9 bases left between them. This CDR3 is built from 14 residues. The DNA of the CDR3 is TGTGCCAGCAGCGGGGTATTAAGCACAGATACGCAGTATTTT. It translates to CASSGVLSTDTQYF.